Given below is one TCR beta chain in context. The data originate from a study of blood T cell repertoires in COVID-19. The method was immunoSEQ multiplex PCR; TCRdb's version includes in-frame clones alone and lacks a portion of them. The sample lists some 120,000 clones; 90% were seen once. This receptor was taken from a human donor with active COVID-19. The donor label of this sample is uncertain. The sequenced material came from peripheral blood.

This chain's CDR3 is CAPSPGAGGSYEQYF. As DNA, the CDR3 is TGCGCCCCCAGCCCGGGGGCGGGGGGGAGCTACGAGCAGTACTTC. The rearrangement uses TRBV5-1 and TRBJ2-7, with 9 positions matching TRBD2. J lost 3 bases, V lost 10 bases, and 14 bases had no gene match. The germline CDR1 and CDR2 sequences are SGHRS and YFSETQ. This CDR3 has 15 amino acids.